The 30 T cell receptor beta chains presented below share a single source sample, sequenced in a study of T-cell reconstitution after alpha-beta-depleted transplantation in children. Findings and caveats of the study: Several hundred expanded graft clones reportedly were the source of alpha-beta T cells about two months after transplant.

These receptors are not linked to any known antigen. As it was prepared, the TCRbeta library received unique molecular identifiers. TCRdb processed the PCR reads anew with MiXCR; each CDR3 protein has one entry. The data hold approximately 31,000 distinct CDR3 sequences, with roughly 6.5% observed a single time. This material consisted of peripheral blood, taken 60 days after TCRalphabeta/CD19-depleted stem cell transplant. These receptors came from a child less than two years old who had a stem cell transplant for acute myeloid leukemia, so the T cells may come from the graft donor.

This clonotype was seen many times. The genes are TRBV11-1 and TRBJ2-1, with D perhaps matching TRBD2 (6 bases). V was shortened by 8 bases and J by 5 bases, with 7 bases between the two germline ends. The CDR3 covers 11 residues. From germline, CDR1 is SGHAT and CDR2 FQDESV (reference sequence). Written as DNA, the CDR3 is TGTGCCAGCTGGGGGGACAATGAGCAGTTCTTC. Translating it yields CASWGDNEQFF.

This clonotype has a count of ten or more. This chain links TRBV20-1 with TRBJ2-1; 9 bases match TRBD2. The junction had 14 bases not matched to a gene; V was cut back by 0 bases and J by 8 bases. CDR1 and CDR2 (germline): DFQATT, SNEGSKA (reference sequence). The CDR3 totals 17 residues. The CDR3, as DNA: TGCAGTGCTAGAGAAGACCCCCCGGGACTAGCTGACGATGAGCAGTTCTTC. Its protein is CSAREDPPGLADDEQFF.

Worth noting for this clonotype: The junction differs from germline at one of its ends, possibly a read error. The rearrangement joins TRBV7-2 to TRBJ1-6; D is perhaps TRBD1 (5 bases). CDR3 length equals 17 residues. CDR1 is SGHTA, CDR2 FQGNSA, per germline. CDR3 in DNA: TGTGCCAGCAGCTTTGGGACCTCGAGCTCCTATAATTCACCCCTGCACTTT. Its translation is CASSFGTSSSYNSPLHF.

The sample holds a few counts of this clonotype. The chain recombines TRBV5-1 with TRBJ2-1, with 10 bases aligning to TRBD2. Germline CDR1 is SGHRS and CDR2 is YFSETQ. J gave up 0 bases and V 1 base, and 7 bases lay outside the gene matches. The CDR3 contains 18 residues. The CDR3 coding sequence is TGCGCCAGCAGCTTGAAACAGCGGGAGGGCCTCTCCTACAATGAGCAGTTCTTC. Its protein product is CASSLKQREGLSYNEQFF.

In this sample, this clonotype turned up a few times. This rearrangement joins TRBV6-1 to TRBJ1-2; maybe TRBD1 (5 bases). Germline CDR1 and CDR2: MNHNS and SASEGT. The V end lost 3 bases, the J end lost 4 bases, and 12 bases lay between the germline ends. This CDR3 is 14 amino acids long. The CDR3 DNA sequence: TGTGCCAGCAGTGAGCTGGACAAGAGCTATGGCTACACCTTC. Translation gives CASSELDKSYGYTF.

This clonotype was detected ten times or more. This rearrangement joins TRBV2 to TRBJ2-7; no clear D. The V gene lost 8 bases and the J gene lost 5 bases, with 7 bases spanning the gap. The length of the CDR3 is 10 residues. Germline CDR1 is SNHLY and CDR2 is FYNNEI. The CDR3 region is CASSGNEQYF. The DNA of the CDR3 is TGTGCCAGCTCCGGCAACGAGCAGTACTTC. Supplemented by reference TRBV2 and TRBJ2-7, the full variable domain reads EPEVTQTPSHQVTQMGQEVILRCVPISNHLYFYWYRQILGQKVEFLVSFYNNEISEKSEIFDDQFSVERPDGSNFTLKIRSTKLEDSAMYFCASSGNEQYFGPGTRLTVT.

This clonotype came up many times. The V gene is TRBV27, the J gene TRBJ2-4, with 10 bases matching TRBD2. V shed 6 bases, J shed 6 bases, and the junction held 14 bases outside the gene matches. CDR1 and CDR2 (germline): MNHEY, SMNVEV (reference sequence). The CDR3 is 17 residues long. In DNA form, the CDR3 reads TGTGCCAGCAGCTCCCTCTCCGGGGAGCGGGAGGGAAACATTCAGTACTTC. The encoded protein is CASSSLSGEREGNIQYF.

This clonotype was seen repeatedly, ten times or more. This likely comes from a read error, as the CDR3 has no conserved phenylalanine or tryptophan at its end. The gene calls are TRBV30 and TRBJ1-2; 7 bases fit TRBD1. Losses at the gene ends were 3 bases for V and 4 bases for J; bases not matched to a gene: 5. The CDR3 loop spans 13 amino acids. The germline V gene encodes CDR1 GTSNPN and CDR2 SVGIG (reference sequence). CDR3 nucleotide sequence: TGTGCCTGGAGGTCCGCAGGGGGCTATGGCTACACCCTC. Its protein is CAWRSAGGYGYTL.

This clonotype has at least ten counts. V and J are TRBV5-6 and TRBJ2-1, with 10 bases that match TRBD1. This CDR3 region has 14 residues. Germline V gene lookup returns CDR1 SGHDT and CDR2 YYEEEE. J gave up 4 bases and V 3 bases, and 1 base lay outside the gene matches. The CDR3 DNA follows: TGTGCCAGCAGCTCGGGACAGGGGTACAATGAGCAGTTCTTC. It encodes CASSSGQGYNEQFF.

This clonotype has at least ten counts. The rearrangement joins TRBV24-1 to TRBJ2-3, with D unresolved. Trimming left V 1 base short and J 2 bases short, with 6 bases between. CDR1 KGHDR and CDR2 SFDVKD come from the germline V gene. This CDR3 has 14 amino acids. In DNA, the CDR3 is TGTGCCACCAGTGATTTCGACTTCACAGATACGCAGTATTTT. Translating it yields CATSDFDFTDTQYF.

This clonotype occurred a few times. The V call is TRBV25-1, the J call TRBJ2-7, with 8 bases aligning to TRBD2. The CDR3 runs 15 residues. Germline V lookup: CDR1 MGHDK, CDR2 SYGVNS. With V trimmed by 1 base and J by 4 bases, 6 bases remained unmatched. The CDR3 nucleotides read TGTGCCAGCAGTGAATCGGGAGGGTTCCGATACGAGCAGTACTTC. Translated: CASSESGGFRYEQYF.

This clonotype was seen at least ten times. The DNA is omitted, as the CDR3 cannot be located on it reliably, and the CDR3 follows TCRdb's listing. The chain has TRBV28 and TRBJ2-1. Counting both end residues, the CDR3 totals 12 amino acids. The germline CDR1 and CDR2 sequences are MDHEN and SYDVKM. The CDR3 spells CASSSSDNEQFF.

This clonotype was seen repeatedly, ten times or more. The chain recombines TRBV4-3 with TRBJ1-6, with 9 bases matching TRBD1. Germline V gene data show CDR1 as LGHNA and CDR2 as YSLEER. Trimming cost V 2 bases and J 8 bases; bases outside gene matches: 4. This CDR3 comprises 15 residues. The CDR3 nucleotides are TGCGCCAGCAGCCAAACAGGGGGCTTAGATTCACCCCTCCACTTT. It codes for CASSQTGGLDSPLHF.

This clonotype showed up many times. This rearrangement joins TRBV29-1 to TRBJ2-1; TRBD2 agrees at 8 bases. This CDR3 spans 14 amino acids. CDR1 is SQVTM and CDR2 is ANQGSEA in the germline V gene. V shed 8 bases, J shed 14 bases, and the junction held 20 bases outside the gene matches. The CDR3, as DNA: TGCAGCACTCATACCGGGACAACCGGGACTAGGGAGTTCTTC. Residues: CSTHTGTTGTREFF.

This clonotype has at least ten counts. V is TRBV29-1 and J is TRBJ2-1; TRBD2 matches 14 bases. The length of the CDR3 is 17 residues. Losses at the gene ends were 3 bases for V and 6 bases for J; bases not matched to a gene: 10. The germline V gene has CDR1 SQVTM and CDR2 ANQGSEA. This CDR3 reads CSVDGLAGGLDANEQFF. The CDR3 DNA is TGCAGCGTTGACGGACTAGCGGGGGGCCTGGACGCCAATGAGCAGTTCTTC.

This clonotype was found many times. The gene calls are TRBV5-1 and TRBJ2-3; weak D call: TRBD2 (7 bases). V lost 0 bases to trimming and J lost 3 bases, with 11 bases between them. The CDR3 has 15 amino acids. Germline V CDR1 and CDR2: SGHRS, YFSETQ. The CDR3 sequence is CASSLGGRGTDTQYF. The CDR3 region has the DNA TGCGCCAGCAGCTTGGGGGGGCGGGGGACAGATACGCAGTATTTT.

This clonotype came up many times. This sequence joins TRBV15 and TRBJ2-5; possible D gene TRBD1, 6 bases. This CDR3 spans 15 amino acids. Deletions cut 0 bases from V and 2 bases from J, with 10 bases between. In germline, CDR1 is LNHNV, CDR2 YYDKDF (reference sequence). Written as DNA, the CDR3 is TGTGCCACCAGCAGAGATCAGGGGCGGCAAGAGACCCAGTACTTC. Translation gives CATSRDQGRQETQYF.

There are many counts of this clonotype. V usage is TRBV7-9 and J usage is TRBJ2-3; perhaps TRBD2 as D (5 bases). Germline-derived CDR1 and CDR2 are SEHNR and FQNEAQ (reference sequence). The CDR3 is 16 residues long. Deletions cut 4 bases from V and 5 bases from J, with 19 bases between. As DNA, the CDR3 is TGTGCCAGCAGCTCTTACCTGGACGGGGATGGAGATACGCAGTATTTT. Translating it yields CASSSYLDGDGDTQYF.

This clonotype was recorded many times. The V and J genes are TRBV7-8 and TRBJ1-1, with 8 nucleotides matching TRBD1. Germline-derived CDR1 and CDR2 are SGHVS and FQNEAQ. This CDR3 region has 15 residues. Trimming cost V 5 bases and J 1 base; bases outside gene matches: 6. The DNA of the CDR3 is TGTGCCAGCAGCCTGCCCGGGACAGGGAACACTGAAGCTTTCTTT. Translating it yields CASSLPGTGNTEAFF.

This clonotype was recorded at least ten times. The genes are TRBV15 and TRBJ1-5; D is possibly TRBD1 (6 bases). Germline-derived CDR1 and CDR2 are LNHNV and YYDKDF (reference sequence). V gave up 5 bases and J gave up 9 bases, with 20 bases separating them. The CDR3 has 15 amino acids. This chain's CDR3 is CATSPRSGAAPPQHF. CDR3 coding DNA: TGTGCCACCAGCCCCCGGTCGGGGGCCGCGCCGCCCCAGCATTTT. Drawing the rest from reference TRBV15 and TRBJ1-5, the complete variable domain is DAMVIQNPRYQVTQFGKPVTLSCSQTLNHNVMYWYQQKSSQAPKLLFHYYDKDFNNEADTPDNFQSRRPNTSFCFLDIRSPGLGDTAMYLCATSPRSGAAPPQHFGDGTRLSIL.

The sample holds many counts of this clonotype. The chain combines TRBV28 with TRBJ2-1; the match to TRBD1 covers 9 bases. CDR1 is MDHEN and CDR2 is SYDVKM in the germline V gene. There are 12 residues in the CDR3. V lost 6 bases and J lost 9; bases outside the gene matches: 3. The CDR3 protein is CASRTGGGEQFF. CDR3 nucleotide sequence: TGTGCCAGCAGAACAGGGGGCGGTGAGCAGTTCTTC.

This clonotype was seen many times. V gene TRBV29-1 combines with J gene TRBJ2-1, with 9 bases identical to TRBD1. The CDR3 is 13 amino acids. The ends lost 6 bases at V and 3 bases at J; junction bases unmatched: 3. Germline CDR1 and CDR2: SQVTM and ANQGSEA. CDR3 region: CSVRTGDYNEQFF. The CDR3 region has the DNA TGCAGCGTCCGGACAGGGGACTACAATGAGCAGTTCTTC.

As to this clonotype: One end of the junction fails to match germline, which may point to a read error. This chain uses TRBV5-5 with TRBJ2-1; D may be TRBD2 (5 bases). Germline V gene lookup returns CDR1 SGHKS and CDR2 YYEKEE (reference sequence). This CDR3 has 15 residues. The CDR3 region is CAISPGVLCYNEQFF. Written as DNA, the CDR3 is TGTGCCATCAGCCCCGGGGTCCTCTGCTACAATGAGCAGTTCTTC.

This clonotype was counted at least ten times. J is TRBJ2-2 and V is TRBV25-1, with D perhaps matching TRBD1 (6 bases). Germline V lookup: CDR1 MGHDK, CDR2 SYGVNS. The CDR3 is 17 residues long. The V end lost 1 base, the J end lost 0 bases, and 12 bases lay between the germline ends. DNA for the CDR3: TGTGCCAGCAGTGAATGGGTAGGGGGTGCGAACACCGGGGAGCTGTTTTTT. As protein: CASSEWVGGANTGELFF.

This clonotype was detected ten times or more. The J gene is TRBJ2-1, the V gene TRBV7-8, with a tentative D call TRBD2 (7 bases). Germline V gene data show CDR1 as SGHVS and CDR2 as FQNEAQ. Trimming shortened V by 7 bases and J by 6 bases, and 16 bases separated the two germline ends. The CDR3 covers 14 residues. The CDR3 sequence: CASTSGRGSNEQFF. CDR3 bases: TGTGCCAGCACTTCGGGGAGGGGGAGCAATGAGCAGTTCTTC.

This clonotype was recorded at least ten times. The chain has TRBV7-2 and TRBJ2-5, with 7 bases that match TRBD2. The CDR3 spans 14 residues. Germline V gene data show CDR1 as SGHTA and CDR2 as FQGNSA. After removal of 5 bases from V and 5 bases from J, the junction contained 8 bases not matched to a gene. The CDR3 DNA is TGTGCCAGCAGCCAAAGCGGGGTTCAGGAGACCCAGTACTTC. It yields the protein CASSQSGVQETQYF.

This clonotype showed up many times. J is TRBJ1-5 and V is TRBV6-1; D call uncertain. V lost 5 bases and J 8 bases, leaving 13 bases between the germline ends. The V gene's germline CDR1 is MNHNS and CDR2 SASEGT. This CDR3 region has 13 residues. CDR3 sequence (DNA): TGTGCCAGCAGTCCCAGCCGATGGGAGCCCCAGCATTTT. Translation: CASSPSRWEPQHF.

The rearrangement uses TRBV7-4 and TRBJ2-1; TRBD2 matches 11 bases. Per the germline V gene, CDR1 is SGHVT and CDR2 is SQSDAQ. This CDR3 spans 18 amino acids. V shed 8 bases and J 2 bases; nucleotides not matched to a gene: 14. This CDR3 is CASCKEFPSGGTYNEQFF. CDR3 DNA: TGTGCCAGCTGCAAGGAGTTCCCTAGCGGGGGGACCTACAATGAGCAGTTCTTC.

The chain has TRBV20-1 and TRBJ2-5; D may be TRBD1 (6 bases). V was shortened by 6 bases and J by 5 bases, with 19 bases between the two germline ends. The CDR3 covers 14 residues. Germline V gene lookup returns CDR1 DFQATT and CDR2 SNEGSKA (reference sequence). The CDR3 here is CSALTAERGETQYF. The CDR3 DNA reads as TGCAGTGCCCTGACTGCTGAGAGGGGGGAGACCCAGTACTTC.

The sample holds many counts of this clonotype. This chain links TRBV29-1 with TRBJ1-2; a possible D gene is TRBD1 (6 bases). The CDR3 runs to 12 residues. Germline loops: CDR1 SQVTM, CDR2 ANQGSEA. With 3 bases removed from V and 6 bases from J, the gap between germline ends came to 11 bases. The CDR3 sequence: CSVDRGADGYTF. The CDR3, as DNA: TGCAGCGTTGACAGGGGCGCGGATGGCTACACCTTC.